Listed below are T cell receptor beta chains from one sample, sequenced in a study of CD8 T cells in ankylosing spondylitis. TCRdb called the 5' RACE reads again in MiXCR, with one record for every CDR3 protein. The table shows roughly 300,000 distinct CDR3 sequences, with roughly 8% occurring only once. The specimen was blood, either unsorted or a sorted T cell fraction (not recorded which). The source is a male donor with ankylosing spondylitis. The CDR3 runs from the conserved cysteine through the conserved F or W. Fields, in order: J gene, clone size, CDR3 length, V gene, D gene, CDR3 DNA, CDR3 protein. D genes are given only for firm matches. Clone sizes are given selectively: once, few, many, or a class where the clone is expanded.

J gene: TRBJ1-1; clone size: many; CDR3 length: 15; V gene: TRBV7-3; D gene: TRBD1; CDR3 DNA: TGTGCCAGCAGCTCTCGACAGGGGGCGCGTACTGAAGCTTTCTTT; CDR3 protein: CASSSRQGARTEAFF
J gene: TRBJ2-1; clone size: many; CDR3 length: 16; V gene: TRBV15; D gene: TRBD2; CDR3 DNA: TGTGCCACCAGCCCACGCCGCGGGAGGACCTACAATGAGCAGTTCTTC; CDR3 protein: CATSPRRGRTYNEQFF
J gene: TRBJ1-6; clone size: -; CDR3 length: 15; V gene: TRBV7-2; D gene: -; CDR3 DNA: TGTGCCAGCAGCCCGTCTCCGGCGGAGAATTCACCCCTCCACTTT; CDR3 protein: CASSPSPAENSPLHF
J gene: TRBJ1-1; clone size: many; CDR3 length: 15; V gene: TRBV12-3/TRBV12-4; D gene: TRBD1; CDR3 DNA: TGTGCCAGCAGGTTCGAAACAGGGGCCAACACTGAAGCTTTCTTT; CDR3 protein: CASRFETGANTEAFF
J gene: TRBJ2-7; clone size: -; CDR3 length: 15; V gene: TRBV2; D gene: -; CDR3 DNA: TGTGCCAGTACCGTTCCCTTCACGGGGTCCTACGAGCAGTACTTC; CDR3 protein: CASTVPFTGSYEQYF
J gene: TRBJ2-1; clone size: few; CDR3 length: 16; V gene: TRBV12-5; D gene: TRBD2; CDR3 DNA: TGTGCTAGTGGTTTCGGACTAGCGGGAGGCCGCGATGAGCAGTTCTTC; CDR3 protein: CASGFGLAGGRDEQFF
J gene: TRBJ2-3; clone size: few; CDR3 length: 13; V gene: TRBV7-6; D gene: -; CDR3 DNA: TGTGCCAGCAGCTTAGGGGAAAAGAATACGCAGTATTTT; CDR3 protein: CASSLGEKNTQYF
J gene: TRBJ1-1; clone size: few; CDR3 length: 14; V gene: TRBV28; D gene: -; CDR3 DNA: TGTGCCAGCAGATCTGGGGGTAGAGGCACTGAAGCTTTCTTT; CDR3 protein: CASRSGGRGTEAFF
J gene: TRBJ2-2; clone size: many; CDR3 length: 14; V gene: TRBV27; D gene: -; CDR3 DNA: TGTGCCAGCAGTTACACAGGGGGGGCCGGGGAGCTGTTTTTT; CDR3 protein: CASSYTGGAGELFF
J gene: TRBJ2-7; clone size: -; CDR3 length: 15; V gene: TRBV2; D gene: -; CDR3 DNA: TGTGCCAGCAGTGGGGGAAACAGGGTATGGTACGAGCAGTACTTC; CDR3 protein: CASSGGNRVWYEQYF
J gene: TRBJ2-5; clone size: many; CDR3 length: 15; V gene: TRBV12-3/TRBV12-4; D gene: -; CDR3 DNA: TGTGCCAGCAGTCCCTGGGAGGGGGCTTCGGAGACCCAGTACTTC; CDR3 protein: CASSPWEGASETQYF
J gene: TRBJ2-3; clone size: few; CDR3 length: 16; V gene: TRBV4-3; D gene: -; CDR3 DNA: TGCGCCAGCAGCCAAGACATGGACCCTAGCACAGATACGCAGTATTTT; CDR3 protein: CASSQDMDPSTDTQYF
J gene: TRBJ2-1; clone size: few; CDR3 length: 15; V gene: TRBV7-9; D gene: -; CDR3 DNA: TGTGCCAGCAGCTCATTACCGGGAAAAGGTGATGAGCAGTTCTTC; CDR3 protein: CASSSLPGKGDEQFF